These 4 T cell receptor beta chains originate from one sample sequenced in a study of immune evolution from preneoplasia to lung adenocarcinoma. Only in-frame clones appear in the TCRdb table, and some are missing; sequencing was by immunoSEQ multiplex PCR. This sample carries about 9,000 clones, around four fifths of them seen once, and the ten largest clones take about 6.9%. The sequenced sample consisted of FFPE lung adenocarcinoma in situ tissue. Receptor source: a person aged 60 to 80 with lung adenocarcinoma.

The chain recombines TRBV11-2 with TRBJ2-2; D gene unclear. Looked up from germline, CDR1 is SGHAT and CDR2 is FQNNGV. Trimming took 2 bases from V and 7 from J, leaving 14 bases between them. The CDR3 has 15 residues. This CDR3 is CASSLLVGIGGELFF. The CDR3 nucleotides are TGTGCCAGCAGCTTATTGGTAGGGATCGGCGGGGAGCTGTTTTTT. Full variable domain (remainder filled in from reference TRBV11-2 and TRBJ2-2): EAGVAQSPRYKIIEKRQSVAFWCNPISGHATLYWYQQILGQGPKLLIQFQNNGVVDDSQLPKDRFSAERLKGVDSTLKIQPAKLEDSAVYLCASSLLVGIGGELFFGEGSRLTVL.

The chain carries TRBV28 and TRBJ2-1, with TRBD1 matching 7 bases. From germline, CDR1 is MDHEN and CDR2 SYDVKM. CDR3 length equals 14 residues. The trim removed 6 bases at V and 0 bases at J, leaving 2 bases unmatched. In DNA form, the CDR3 reads TGTGCCAGCAGGTCAGGGGGCTCCTACAATGAGCAGTTCTTC. This gives the protein CASRSGGSYNEQFF.

V is TRBV6-1 and J is TRBJ2-2, with 7 nucleotides matching TRBD1. The CDR3 spans 14 residues. With 3 bases clipped from V and 7 bases from J, the junction kept 5 bases outside the gene matches. Germline values: CDR1 MNHNS, CDR2 SASEGT. In DNA, the CDR3 is TGTGCCAGCAGTGAGACAGGGTCAAACGGGGAGCTGTTTTTT. Its protein is CASSETGSNGELFF.

This rearrangement joins TRBV14 to TRBJ2-1, with 12 nucleotides matching TRBD2. Germline values: CDR1 SGHDN, CDR2 FVKESK. V lost 4 bases to trimming and J lost 5 bases; unmatched junction nucleotides: 6. CDR3 length equals 16 residues. The CDR3 nucleotides are TGTGCCAGCAGCCCGATAGCTAGCGGGGGGGACAATGAGCAGTTCTTC. It codes for CASSPIASGGDNEQFF.